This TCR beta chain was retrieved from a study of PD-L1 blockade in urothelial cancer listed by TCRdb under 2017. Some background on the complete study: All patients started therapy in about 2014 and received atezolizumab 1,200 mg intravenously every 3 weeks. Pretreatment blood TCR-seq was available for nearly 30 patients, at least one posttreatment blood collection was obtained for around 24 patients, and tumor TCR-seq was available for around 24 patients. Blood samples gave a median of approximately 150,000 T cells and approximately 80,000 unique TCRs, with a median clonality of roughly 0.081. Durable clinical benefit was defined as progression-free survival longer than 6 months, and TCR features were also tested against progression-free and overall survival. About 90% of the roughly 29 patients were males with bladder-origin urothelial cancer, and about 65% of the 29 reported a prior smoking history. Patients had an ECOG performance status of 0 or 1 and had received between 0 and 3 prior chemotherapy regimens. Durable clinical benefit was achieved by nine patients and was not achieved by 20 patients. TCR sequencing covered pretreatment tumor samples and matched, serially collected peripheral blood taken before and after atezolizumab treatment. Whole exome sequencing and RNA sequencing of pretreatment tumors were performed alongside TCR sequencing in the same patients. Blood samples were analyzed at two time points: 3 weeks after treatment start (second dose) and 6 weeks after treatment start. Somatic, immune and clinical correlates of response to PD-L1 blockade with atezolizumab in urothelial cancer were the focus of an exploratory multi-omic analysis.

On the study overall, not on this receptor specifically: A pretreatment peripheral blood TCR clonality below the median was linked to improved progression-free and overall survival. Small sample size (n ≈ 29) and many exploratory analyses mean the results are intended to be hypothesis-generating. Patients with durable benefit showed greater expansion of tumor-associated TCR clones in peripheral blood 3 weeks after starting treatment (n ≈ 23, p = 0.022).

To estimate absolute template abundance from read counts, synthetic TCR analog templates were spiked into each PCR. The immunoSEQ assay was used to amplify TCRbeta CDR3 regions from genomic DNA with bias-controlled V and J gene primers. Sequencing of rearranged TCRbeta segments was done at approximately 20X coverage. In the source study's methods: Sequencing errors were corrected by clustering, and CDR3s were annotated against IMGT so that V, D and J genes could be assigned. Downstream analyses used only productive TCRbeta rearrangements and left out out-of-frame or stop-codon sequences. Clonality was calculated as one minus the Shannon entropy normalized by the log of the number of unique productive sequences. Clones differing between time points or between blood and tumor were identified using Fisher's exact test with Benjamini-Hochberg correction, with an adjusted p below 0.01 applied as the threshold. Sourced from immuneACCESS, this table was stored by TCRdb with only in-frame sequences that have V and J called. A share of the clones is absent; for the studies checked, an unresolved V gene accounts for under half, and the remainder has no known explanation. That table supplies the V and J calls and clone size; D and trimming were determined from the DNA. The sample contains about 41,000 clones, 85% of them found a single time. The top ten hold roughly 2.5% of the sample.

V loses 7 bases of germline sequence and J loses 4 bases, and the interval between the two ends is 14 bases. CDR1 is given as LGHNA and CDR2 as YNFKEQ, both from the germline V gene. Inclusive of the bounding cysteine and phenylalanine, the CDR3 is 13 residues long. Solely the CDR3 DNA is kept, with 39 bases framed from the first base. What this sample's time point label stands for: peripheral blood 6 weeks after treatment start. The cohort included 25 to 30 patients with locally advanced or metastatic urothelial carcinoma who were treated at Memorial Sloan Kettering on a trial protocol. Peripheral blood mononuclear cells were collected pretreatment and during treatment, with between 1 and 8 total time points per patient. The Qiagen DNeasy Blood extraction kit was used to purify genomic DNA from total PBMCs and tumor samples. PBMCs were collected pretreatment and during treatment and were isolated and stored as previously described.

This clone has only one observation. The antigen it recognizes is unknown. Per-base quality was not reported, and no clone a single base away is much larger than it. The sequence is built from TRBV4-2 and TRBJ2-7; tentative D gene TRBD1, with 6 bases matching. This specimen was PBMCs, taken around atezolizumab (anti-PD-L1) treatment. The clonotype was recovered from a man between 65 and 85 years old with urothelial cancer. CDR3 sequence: CASNNPGQYEQYF. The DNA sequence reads TGTGCCAGCAACAACCCCGGACAGTACGAGCAGTACTTC.